The source of this T cell receptor (beta chain) is a study of CD8 T cells in Susac syndrome. As for the study in general: Blood was drawn from patients with Susac syndrome. At that point, they were therapy-naive, on corticosteroids, or on intravenous immunoglobulin alone.

Broader study findings: The study recognized that the number of individuals in its TCR sequencing and HLA analysis was relatively small.

RNA in amounts of roughly 0.45 to 1 ug was reverse transcribed with random hexamers. TCR beta CDR3 was amplified by immunoSEQ covering 54 Vbeta and 13 Jbeta. MiXCR, run by TCRdb on the immunoSEQ multiplex PCR reads, gives a single entry per CDR3 protein. The sample comprises approximately 210,000 distinct CDR3 sequences, approximately 94% of which are singletons, and 0.15% rests with the top ten. Sequencing targeted TCR beta in blood CD8+ and CD4+ T cells. V was trimmed by 4 bases and J by 9 bases, leaving 14 bases between them. Germline loops: CDR1 SGHRS, CDR2 YFSETQ. This CDR3 contains 14 residues. On this clonotype itself: Its antigen is unidentified.

Sequenced input: CD4+ T cells from PBMCs. The chain recombines TRBV5-1 with TRBJ2-6; no firm D call. The origin of this receptor is a human donor with Susac syndrome. The CDR3 reads CASSQTLGGNVLTF. Written as DNA, the CDR3 is TGCGCCAGCAGCCAGACCCTTGGCGGCAACGTCCTGACTTTC.